These 25 T cell receptor beta chains were sequenced from one sample in a study of regulatory T cells in long-lasting Graves disease. Time point here: newly diagnosed GD, antithyroid drugs for less than 3 months. There was RNA extracted from PBMCs, and the TCR library was made from it. Building the TCR beta libraries relied on iRepertoire HTBI primers, and CDR3 regions underwent Arm-PCR. TCRdb reprocessed the multiplex PCR reads with MiXCR, giving one entry per CDR3 protein. Of some 250,000 distinct CDR3 sequences in the sample, 15% to 20% were seen once. These same data were also listed under a study on T cells in Graves' hyperthyroidism and ophthalmopathy.

The specimen was peripheral blood mononuclear cells (PBMCs), collected at new diagnosis, from a patient treated with antithyroid drugs. These receptor sequences come from a woman under 40 with Graves disease.

The sample holds a few counts of this clonotype. The chain couples TRBV12-3 or TRBV12-4 to TRBJ1-2, with 7 bases lining up with TRBD1. The CDR3 extends over 12 amino acids. V gave up 8 bases and J gave up 6 bases; unmatched junction bases: 6. CDR3 amino acids: CASQGDTHGYTF. In DNA, the CDR3 is TGTGCCAGCCAGGGGGACACCCATGGCTACACCTTC.

This clonotype was seen at least ten times. J is TRBJ1-1 and V is TRBV6-1; 9 bases are shared with TRBD1. Trimming at V came to 6 bases and at J to 6 bases, leaving 11 bases not matched to a gene. This CDR3 contains 15 residues. Looked up from germline, CDR1 is MNHNS and CDR2 is SASEGT. CDR3 region: CASSPHGTGSPEAFF. The CDR3 bases are TGTGCCAGCAGCCCGCACGGGACAGGGAGCCCTGAAGCTTTCTTT.

This clonotype appeared many times. Germline is not matched at one junction end, which may reflect a read error. The CDR3 DNA follows: TGTGCCAGCAGCTTGGAGACAGGGGGCGACTATGGCTACACCTTC. It is translated as CASSLETGGDYGYTF. This chain uses TRBV5-1 with TRBJ1-2; 10 bases map to TRBD1. The CDR3 loop spans 15 amino acids. The germline V gene has CDR1 SGHRS and CDR2 YFSETQ. Full variable domain (missing parts from reference TRBV5-1 and TRBJ1-2): KAGVTQTPRYLIKTRGQQVTLSCSPISGHRSVSWYQQTPGQGLQFLFEYFSETQRNKGNFPGRFSGRQFSNSRSEMNVSTLELGDSALYLCASSLETGGDYGYTFGSGTRLTVV.

This clonotype has at least ten counts. The chain couples TRBV7-2 to TRBJ2-5; 8 positions agree with TRBD1. V was clipped by 5 bases and J by 5 bases; unmatched bases: 4. The V gene's germline CDR1 is SGHTA and CDR2 FQGNSA. The CDR3 contains 13 residues. CDR3 sequence reads: CASSQGARETQYF. Written as DNA, the CDR3 is TGTGCCAGCAGCCAGGGGGCGAGGGAGACCCAGTACTTC.

Ten or more counts support this clonotype. CDR3 coding DNA: TGCAGTGCTAGAGGGCCCCGGGGGAGCACTGAAGCTTTCTTT. The encoded protein is CSARGPRGSTEAFF. The chain joins TRBV20-1 to TRBJ1-1, with D perhaps TRBD1 (5 bases). The CDR3 contains 14 residues. Germline V gives CDR1 DFQATT, CDR2 SNEGSKA (reference sequence). Trimming stripped 1 base from V and 4 bases from J, with 13 bases between.

This clonotype was counted a few times. The rearrangement joins TRBV4-1 to TRBJ2-3; unclear D gene. The CDR3 contains 16 residues. The V gene lost 1 base and the J gene lost 1 base, with 12 bases spanning the gap. Germline V gene sequence: CDR1 MGHRA, CDR2 YSYEKL. The chain's CDR3 is CASSQGLPLGTDTQYF. CDR3 DNA: TGCGCCAGCAGCCAAGGACTGCCTCTCGGCACAGATACGCAGTATTTT.

This clonotype was detected ten times or more. The genes are TRBV2 and TRBJ1-1; a possible D gene is TRBD1 (5 bases). V was shortened by 2 bases and J by 0 bases, with 7 bases between the two germline ends. This CDR3 has 14 amino acids. Germline V CDR1 and CDR2: SNHLY, FYNNEI. The CDR3 loop reads CASSERGLNTEAFF. The CDR3 DNA reads as TGTGCCAGCAGTGAAAGGGGTCTGAACACTGAAGCTTTCTTT.

This clonotype was picked up many times. This CDR3 reads CSASRGGSSTEAFF. As DNA, the CDR3 is TGCAGTGCTAGCCGCGGGGGTTCGAGCACTGAAGCTTTCTTT. The chain joins TRBV20-1 to TRBJ1-1; TRBD1 might be the D (5 bases). The length of the CDR3 is 14 residues. The germline V and J ends were trimmed by 3 bases and 4 bases, with 15 bases remaining between them. Per germline, CDR1 DFQATT and CDR2 SNEGSKA (reference sequence).

This clonotype showed up many times. The chain combines TRBV29-1 with TRBJ2-3; 9 bases are shared with TRBD2. The CDR3 is made up of 18 amino acids. Germline V gives CDR1 SQVTM, CDR2 ANQGSEA. Losses at the gene ends were 1 base for V and 0 bases for J; bases not matched to a gene: 11. DNA of the CDR3: TGCAGCGTTGAAGGCGTGAGGACTAGCGTGACTAGCACAGATACGCAGTATTTT. It encodes CSVEGVRTSVTSTDTQYF.

The table lists this clonotype with a few counts. The rearrangement uses TRBV6-1 and TRBJ2-3, with a weak D call TRBD2 (6 bases). Germline-derived CDR1 and CDR2 are MNHNS and SASEGT. The CDR3 is made up of 15 amino acids. Trimming pared 5 bases from V and 0 bases from J, leaving 12 bases between. CDR3 sequence reads: CASSPGLPSTDTQYF. In nucleotides, the CDR3 is TGTGCCAGCAGTCCAGGACTACCCAGCACAGATACGCAGTATTTT.

V gene TRBV19 combines with J gene TRBJ2-3; no clear D gene. Germline CDR1 is LNHDA and CDR2 is SQIVND (reference sequence). Trimming pared 3 bases from V and 6 bases from J, leaving 7 bases between. There are 12 residues in the CDR3. The CDR3 loop is CASSILGDTQYF. CDR3 in DNA: TGTGCCAGTAGTATTCTTGGGGATACGCAGTATTTT.

There are many counts of this clonotype. The genes are TRBV3-1 and TRBJ1-1; weak D call: TRBD1 (6 bases). This CDR3 contains 15 residues. V gave up 0 bases and J gave up 1 base, with 9 bases separating them. Germline values: CDR1 LGHDT, CDR2 YNNKEL (reference sequence). The CDR3 protein is CASSQEIRGNTEAFF. The CDR3 DNA reads TGTGCCAGCAGCCAAGAGATCAGGGGGAACACTGAAGCTTTCTTT.

The V gene is TRBV4-1, the J gene TRBJ2-1; D unresolved. This CDR3 is built from 15 residues. The V end was cut by 2 bases, the J end by 3 bases, with 11 bases between. The V gene's germline CDR1 is MGHRA and CDR2 YSYEKL. CDR3 region: CASSQPDSFYNEQFF. In DNA form, the CDR3 reads TGCGCCAGCAGCCAACCCGACTCCTTCTACAATGAGCAGTTCTTC.

This clonotype has a count of ten or more. The chain is built from TRBV6-1 and TRBJ2-7; unclear D gene. Trimming pared 11 bases from V and 1 base from J, leaving 18 bases between. Germline-derived CDR1 and CDR2 are MNHNS and SASEGT. The CDR3 runs to 14 residues. CDR3 in amino acids: CASRPDGRSYEQYF. The CDR3 nucleotides are TGTGCCTCCCGACCGGACGGAAGATCCTACGAGCAGTACTTC.

The chain carries TRBV2 and TRBJ2-3; no clear D gene. Gene TRBJ2-5 matches the end of the DNA better, so the J call may be wrong. Germline V gene lookup returns CDR1 SNHLY and CDR2 FYNNEI. This CDR3 region has 8 residues. The CDR3 nucleotides are TGTGCCAGCCAGACCCAGTACTTC. It codes for CASQTQYF.

This clonotype came up many times. This rearrangement joins TRBV5-1 to TRBJ2-7, with TRBD1 matching over 7 bases. The CDR3 sequence is 14 residues long. J gave up 4 bases and V 7 bases, and 11 bases lay outside the gene matches. CDR1 and CDR2 (germline): SGHRS, YFSETQ. The CDR3 loop reads CASYLGGGLYEQYF. CDR3 in DNA: TGCGCCAGCTACCTAGGGGGCGGCCTGTACGAGCAGTACTTC.

Many counts were recorded for this clonotype. The chain employs TRBV27 and TRBJ1-2; TRBD1 matches at 9 bases. The V and J ends lost 3 bases and 1 base, in that order; junction bases with no gene match: 6. The CDR3 consists of 16 residues. From germline, CDR1 is MNHEY and CDR2 SMNVEV (reference sequence). This CDR3 reads CASSLAGTGYNYGYTF. CDR3 in DNA: TGTGCCAGCAGTTTGGCCGGGACAGGGTATAACTATGGCTACACCTTC.

In the case of this clonotype: A far larger clone differs by one base, so this is likely a read error. This chain uses TRBV12-3 or TRBV12-4 with TRBJ1-2, with D possibly TRBD1 on 5 matching bases. V dropped 3 bases and J dropped 8 bases, with 16 bases sitting between them. This CDR3 comprises 14 residues. This chain's CDR3 is CASSFTTAEGGYTF. Written as DNA, the CDR3 is TGTGCCAGCAGTTTCACGACAGCCGAGGGGGGCTACACCTTC.

About this clonotype itself: This likely stems from a read error, as it lies one base from a far larger clone. The V and J genes are TRBV2 and TRBJ2-1; no firm D call. This CDR3 spans 15 amino acids. The germline V gene has CDR1 SNHLY and CDR2 FYNNEI. The germline V and J ends were trimmed by 2 bases and 13 bases, with 21 bases remaining between them. The CDR3 loop reads CASSEPWALAETQFF. The CDR3 coding sequence is TGTGCCAGCAGTGAACCCTGGGCGCTCGCAGAGACCCAGTTCTTC.

Details on this clonotype: A much bigger clone sits one base away, suggesting this may be a read error. The J gene is TRBJ2-3, the V gene TRBV6-2 or TRBV6-3; no reliable D call. The germline gives CDR1 MNHEY, CDR2 SVGEGT. This CDR3 region has 13 residues. CDR3 region: CASSLDVTDTRYF. CDR3 coding DNA: TGTGCCAGCAGTCTGGACGTTACAGATACGCGGTATTTT.

This clonotype was found many times. The gene calls are TRBV6-2 or TRBV6-3 and TRBJ2-3, with 12 nucleotides matching TRBD2. The CDR3 runs to 16 residues. Germline assignment: CDR1 MNHEY and CDR2 SVGEGT. The ends lost 5 bases at V and 4 bases at J; junction bases unmatched: 7. CDR3 bases: TGTGCCAGCAGTAACCCTAGCGGGGGGGCCCCAGATACGCAGTATTTT. Protein: CASSNPSGGAPDTQYF.

The table lists this clonotype with many counts. The chain joins TRBV5-1 to TRBJ1-5; 10 bases are a match to TRBD1. The CDR3 covers 17 residues. The V gene end was trimmed by 4 bases and the J gene end by 6 bases; junction bases not matched to a gene: 13. Germline CDR1 and CDR2: SGHRS and YFSETQ. The CDR3: CASSLGAPGQGSQPQHF. The DNA for the CDR3 is TGCGCCAGCAGCCTTGGGGCCCCGGGACAGGGGAGTCAGCCCCAGCATTTT.

This clonotype was recorded many times. The rearrangement joins TRBV6-1 to TRBJ1-1, with D tentatively TRBD1 (5 bases). This CDR3 has 14 amino acids. In germline, CDR1 is MNHNS, CDR2 SASEGT. V lost 0 bases and J 3 bases, leaving 8 bases between the germline ends. The chain's CDR3 is CASSEAGTDTEAFF. CDR3 sequence (DNA): TGTGCCAGCAGTGAAGCAGGGACCGACACTGAAGCTTTCTTT.

This clonotype was detected ten times or more. The rearrangement uses TRBV15 and TRBJ2-4; D is unresolved. CDR1 and CDR2 (germline): LNHNV, YYDKDF (reference sequence). Trimming removed 0 bases from V and 0 bases from J, with 6 bases in between. The CDR3 has 15 amino acids. CDR3 nucleotide sequence: TGTGCCACCAGCAGAGATGGTATAGCCAAAAACATTCAGTACTTC. Encoded protein: CATSRDGIAKNIQYF.

In this sample, this clonotype turned up many times. This chain connects TRBV2 to TRBJ2-1; D is possibly TRBD2 (6 bases). The germline V gene has CDR1 SNHLY and CDR2 FYNNEI. Trimming pared 5 bases from V and 1 base from J, leaving 9 bases between. The CDR3 totals 14 residues. CDR3 DNA: TGTGCCAGCAGTCCGGACTATTCCTACAATGAGCAGTTCTTC. This translates into CASSPDYSYNEQFF.